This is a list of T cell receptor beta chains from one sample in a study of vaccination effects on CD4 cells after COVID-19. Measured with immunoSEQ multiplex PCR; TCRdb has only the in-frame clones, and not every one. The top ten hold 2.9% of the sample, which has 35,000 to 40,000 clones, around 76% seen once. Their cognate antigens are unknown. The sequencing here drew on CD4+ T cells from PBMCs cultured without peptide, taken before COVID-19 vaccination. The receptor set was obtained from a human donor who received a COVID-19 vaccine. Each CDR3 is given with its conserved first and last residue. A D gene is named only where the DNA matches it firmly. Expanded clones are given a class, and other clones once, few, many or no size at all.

CDR3nt: TGTGCCAGCAGCTTGGAGGGGCGAGGTGAAAAACTGTTTTTT
CDR3aa: CASSLEGRGEKLFF
j_gene: TRBJ1-4
v_gene: TRBV5-6
abundance: NA
d_gene: NA

CDR3nt: TGCAGCGTTGTGACAGGGAACTATGGCTACACCTTC
CDR3aa: CSVVTGNYGYTF
j_gene: TRBJ1-2
v_gene: TRBV29-1
abundance: few
d_gene: TRBD1

CDR3nt: TGTGCCAGCAGTTTATTCGCTGAAGCTTTCTTT
CDR3aa: CASSLFAEAFF
j_gene: TRBJ1-1
v_gene: TRBV12-3/TRBV12-4
abundance: NA
d_gene: NA

CDR3nt: TGTGCCAGCAGCCAACTTGGAGAGACCCAGTACTTC
CDR3aa: CASSQLGETQYF
j_gene: TRBJ2-5
v_gene: TRBV3-1/TRBV3-2
abundance: NA
d_gene: NA

CDR3nt: TGTGCCAGCAGCTCCCAGGGCGAGGGCACTGAAGCTTTCTTT
CDR3aa: CASSSQGEGTEAFF
j_gene: TRBJ1-1
v_gene: TRBV7-2
abundance: once
d_gene: NA

CDR3nt: TGCGCCAGCAGCTTGGGTGGGGGCGCTTCCTACAATGAGCAGTTCTTC
CDR3aa: CASSLGGGASYNEQFF
j_gene: TRBJ2-1
v_gene: TRBV5-1
abundance: once
d_gene: NA

CDR3nt: TGTGCCAGCAGCTTTGATGGACAGAGCAATCAGCCCCAGCATTTT
CDR3aa: CASSFDGQSNQPQHF
j_gene: TRBJ1-5
v_gene: TRBV7-2
abundance: NA
d_gene: NA

CDR3nt: TGTGCCAGCAGCTTAGGGCGTAGAGGGTTGGACACTGAAGCTTTCTTT
CDR3aa: CASSLGRRGLDTEAFF
j_gene: TRBJ1-1
v_gene: TRBV7-9
abundance: NA
d_gene: NA

CDR3nt: TGTGCCACCAGTGATTCGGGACAGGGTCAGGAGACCCAGTACTTC
CDR3aa: CATSDSGQGQETQYF
j_gene: TRBJ2-5
v_gene: TRBV24-1
abundance: NA
d_gene: TRBD1

CDR3nt: TGCGCCGCCCGGGGAGGGGTCCTCACCGGGGAGCTGTTTTTT
CDR3aa: CAARGGVLTGELFF
j_gene: TRBJ2-2
v_gene: TRBV4-1
abundance: NA
d_gene: TRBD2

CDR3nt: TGTGCCAGCAGTGACCTCCAGGGGGGGGGCTACACCTTC
CDR3aa: CASSDLQGGGYTF
j_gene: TRBJ1-2
v_gene: TRBV2
abundance: NA
d_gene: TRBD1

CDR3nt: TGTGCCAGCAGCCACCTCCCCGGACAGGTTGGGAATGAGCAGTTCTTC
CDR3aa: CASSHLPGQVGNEQFF
j_gene: TRBJ2-1
v_gene: TRBV14
abundance: few
d_gene: TRBD1

CDR3nt: TGTGCCAGCAGCTTAATGGGACAGCCCCAAGAGACCCAGTACTTC
CDR3aa: CASSLMGQPQETQYF
j_gene: TRBJ2-5
v_gene: TRBV7-2
abundance: NA
d_gene: TRBD1

CDR3nt: TGTGCCAGCAGTTCAGGAAGTGACATTCAGTACTTC
CDR3aa: CASSSGSDIQYF
j_gene: TRBJ2-4
v_gene: TRBV2
abundance: NA
d_gene: NA

CDR3nt: TGTGCCAGCAGCTTGGGGACAACGGTCAATGAGCAGTTCTTC
CDR3aa: CASSLGTTVNEQFF
j_gene: TRBJ2-1
v_gene: TRBV13
abundance: once
d_gene: NA

CDR3nt: TGTGCCAGCAGCCAAGATTTGAAAGGTACTGAAGCTTTCTTT
CDR3aa: CASSQDLKGTEAFF
j_gene: TRBJ1-1
v_gene: TRBV3-1/TRBV3-2
abundance: NA
d_gene: NA

CDR3nt: TGCGCCAGTAGGACACAGACAAACTCACCCCTCCACTTT
CDR3aa: CASRTQTNSPLHF
j_gene: TRBJ1-6
v_gene: TRBV4-1
abundance: NA
d_gene: NA

CDR3nt: TGTGCCACCAGCAGAGGTGGGCCTGGAAACACCATATATTTT
CDR3aa: CATSRGGPGNTIYF
j_gene: TRBJ1-3
v_gene: TRBV15
abundance: NA
d_gene: NA

CDR3nt: TGTGCCACCAGCAGAGTAGCAGGGTTTAACACTGAAGCTTTCTTT
CDR3aa: CATSRVAGFNTEAFF
j_gene: TRBJ1-1
v_gene: TRBV15
abundance: NA
d_gene: NA

CDR3nt: TGTGCCAGCAGCTTTAGCGGGATCACAGATACGCAGTATTTT
CDR3aa: CASSFSGITDTQYF
j_gene: TRBJ2-3
v_gene: TRBV7-8
abundance: NA
d_gene: TRBD2

CDR3nt: TGCGCCAGCAGCTTGGCCCAGGCCTTGGCACCCCTCCACTTT
CDR3aa: CASSLAQALAPLHF
j_gene: TRBJ1-6
v_gene: TRBV5-1
abundance: once
d_gene: NA

CDR3nt: TGTGCCAGCAGTTTCCAGACCACCAATGAGCAGTTCTTC
CDR3aa: CASSFQTTNEQFF
j_gene: TRBJ2-1
v_gene: TRBV6-6
abundance: NA
d_gene: NA

CDR3nt: TGTGCCAGCAGTAGCTCACAAGAGACCCAGTACTTC
CDR3aa: CASSSSQETQYF
j_gene: TRBJ2-5
v_gene: TRBV25-1
abundance: NA
d_gene: NA

CDR3nt: TGTGCCACCAGCACCCGGCAGGAGGATACGCAGTATTTT
CDR3aa: CATSTRQEDTQYF
j_gene: TRBJ2-3
v_gene: TRBV15
abundance: once
d_gene: NA

CDR3nt: TGCGCCAGCAGCTCGTACCAAGAGACCCAGTACTTC
CDR3aa: CASSSYQETQYF
j_gene: TRBJ2-5
v_gene: TRBV5-1
abundance: NA
d_gene: NA

CDR3nt: TGTGCCAGCAGTTACAGGGGGACCCAGTACTTC
CDR3aa: CASSYRGTQYF
j_gene: TRBJ2-5
v_gene: TRBV12-3/TRBV12-4
abundance: NA
d_gene: TRBD1

CDR3nt: TGTGCCAGCAGCTTTCTAGCGGGGGGGTCGCTTTATGAGCAGTTCTTC
CDR3aa: CASSFLAGGSLYEQFF
j_gene: TRBJ2-1
v_gene: TRBV7-2
abundance: NA
d_gene: TRBD2

CDR3nt: TGTGCCAGCACCACCATCCAACCGGGACAGGGGGCTCGGGACCAGTACTTC
CDR3aa: CASTTIQPGQGARDQYF
j_gene: TRBJ2-5
v_gene: TRBV28
abundance: NA
d_gene: TRBD1

CDR3nt: TGTGCCAGTAGTATTTCAGCGGGGGGGCCCACCGGGGAGCTGTTTTTT
CDR3aa: CASSISAGGPTGELFF
j_gene: TRBJ2-2
v_gene: TRBV19
abundance: few
d_gene: TRBD2

CDR3nt: TGTGCCAGCAGTTCAAATTTCCGGACAGGGGGCTCCTATGGCTACACCTTC
CDR3aa: CASSSNFRTGGSYGYTF
j_gene: TRBJ1-2
v_gene: TRBV27
abundance: NA
d_gene: TRBD1

CDR3nt: TGTGCCAGTAGTATCTGGGGTATCAGGGGGGAGTCCACTGAAGCTTTCTTT
CDR3aa: CASSIWGIRGESTEAFF
j_gene: TRBJ1-1
v_gene: TRBV19
abundance: NA
d_gene: TRBD1

CDR3nt: TGTGCCAGCAGCTACACAGGGGGCGTTAATGAAAAACTGTTTTTT
CDR3aa: CASSYTGGVNEKLFF
j_gene: TRBJ1-4
v_gene: TRBV7-8
abundance: NA
d_gene: TRBD1

CDR3nt: TGCGCCAGCAGAAGCGGGGGGGCAAGTGGGGAGCTGTTTTTT
CDR3aa: CASRSGGASGELFF
j_gene: TRBJ2-2
v_gene: TRBV5-1
abundance: NA
d_gene: TRBD2

CDR3nt: TGCGCCAGCAGCTTGGCGGGGGCTGGCTATGGCTACACCTTC
CDR3aa: CASSLAGAGYGYTF
j_gene: TRBJ1-2
v_gene: TRBV5-1
abundance: NA
d_gene: NA

CDR3nt: TGTGCCAGCAGCTACAGCTCTGGAAACACCATATATTTT
CDR3aa: CASSYSSGNTIYF
j_gene: TRBJ1-3
v_gene: TRBV6-5
abundance: NA
d_gene: NA

CDR3nt: TGTGCCACCAGTGATAATTTGGGGGAAGGGGCGCAAGTAGATACGCAGTATTTT
CDR3aa: CATSDNLGEGAQVDTQYF
j_gene: TRBJ2-3
v_gene: TRBV24-1
abundance: NA
d_gene: NA

CDR3nt: TGTGCCAGCAGTTTTCGCCGCCAAGAGACCCAGTACTTC
CDR3aa: CASSFRRQETQYF
j_gene: TRBJ2-5
v_gene: TRBV12-3/TRBV12-4
abundance: NA
d_gene: NA

CDR3nt: TGTGCCACGAGAGACCGGGACAGGAACACTGAAGCTTTCTTT
CDR3aa: CATRDRDRNTEAFF
j_gene: TRBJ1-1
v_gene: TRBV24-1
abundance: NA
d_gene: TRBD1

CDR3nt: TGTGCCAGCAGTTATGGGGGCAGGAATAATTCACCCCTCCACTTT
CDR3aa: CASSYGGRNNSPLHF
j_gene: TRBJ1-6
v_gene: TRBV6-2/TRBV6-3
abundance: NA
d_gene: NA

CDR3nt: TGTGCCAGCTCACCCGCTACAGGGGGAGAGACCCAGTACTTC
CDR3aa: CASSPATGGETQYF
j_gene: TRBJ2-5
v_gene: TRBV18
abundance: NA
d_gene: TRBD1

CDR3nt: TGTGCCAGCAGTTGGACAGGACCTGCAACTAATGAAAAACTGTTTTTT
CDR3aa: CASSWTGPATNEKLFF
j_gene: TRBJ1-4
v_gene: TRBV27
abundance: NA
d_gene: TRBD1